The 26 T cell receptor beta chains reported below all come from one sample, sequenced in a study of human T cells and chemical hapten exposure. Time point described: patch test 1, 2 weeks after DPC sensitization. Specified treatment: therapeutic diphenylcyclopropenone sensitization with weekly scalp DPC. MiXCR was run by TCRdb on the RACE reads, yielding one entry per CDR3 protein. The sample yields about 15,000 distinct CDR3 sequences, about a sixth seen once. Here the sequenced sample was whole blood, taken in connection with sensitization to the hapten diphenylcyclopropenone (DPC). Receptor source: a woman aged 25-40 years with alopecia areata. Some clones in this sample may be carry-over from other donors' samples.

Only a few counts were recorded for this clonotype. This chain joins TRBV2 and TRBJ1-1, with D unresolved. Germline assignment: CDR1 SNHLY and CDR2 FYNNEI. Trimming removed 4 bases at V and 1 base at J, with 10 bases between. The CDR3 loop spans 14 amino acids. The CDR3 bases are TGTGCCAGCAGTGTGGAAGCGGCGAACACTGAAGCTTTCTTT. Translated, it gives CASSVEAANTEAFF.

In this sample, this clonotype is medium-sized. The V call is TRBV11-2, the J call TRBJ2-7; D is possibly TRBD1 (5 bases). Germline-derived CDR1 and CDR2 are SGHAT and FQNNGV. Trimming left V 1 base short and J 0 bases short, with 7 bases between. This CDR3 spans 14 amino acids. The CDR3 loop reads CASSLGQHSYEQYF. CDR3 bases: TGTGCCAGCAGCTTAGGACAGCACTCCTACGAGCAGTACTTC.

The table lists this clonotype with many counts. V gene TRBV2 combines with J gene TRBJ2-6, with D perhaps TRBD1 (5 bases). Germline lookup yields CDR1 SNHLY and CDR2 FYNNEI. V was shortened by 4 bases and J by 1 base, with 8 bases between the two germline ends. The CDR3 is made up of 15 amino acids. In DNA, the CDR3 is TGTGCCAGCAGTGGTAGGGGATCTGGGGCCAACGTCCTGACTTTC. Translation gives CASSGRGSGANVLTF.

This clonotype showed up many times. J is TRBJ2-7 and V is TRBV18, with no clear D. The CDR3 is 13 amino acids. V lost 3 bases and J 6 bases, leaving 12 bases between the germline ends. CDR1 is KGHSH and CDR2 is LQKENI in the germline V gene. CDR3 in amino acids: CASSPPHKSEQYV. CDR3 bases: TGTGCCAGCTCACCCCCCCATAAGAGCGAGCAGTACGTC.

This clonotype was found a few times. This chain connects TRBV20-1 to TRBJ1-5; D perhaps matches TRBD1 (6 bases). Germline V lookup: CDR1 DFQATT, CDR2 SNEGSKA (reference sequence). V dropped 6 bases and J dropped 7 bases, with 16 bases sitting between them. The CDR3 is 13 residues long. In nucleotides, the CDR3 is TGCAGTGCCTGGGGGCAGGGGAGCCAGCCCCAGCATTTT. Its protein product is CSAWGQGSQPQHF.

The CDR3 reads CASSRVTGQARTDTQYF. The CDR3 DNA follows: TGTGCCAGCAGCCGAGTAACCGGACAGGCCCGCACAGATACGCAGTATTTT. V is TRBV3-1 and J is TRBJ2-3; TRBD1 matches at 7 bases. V lost 4 bases and J lost 1; bases outside the gene matches: 11. CDR3 size: 17 residues. CDR1 and CDR2 from the germline V gene are LGHDT and YNNKEL (reference sequence).

This clonotype was counted many times. V usage is TRBV4-2 and J usage is TRBJ1-1; D perhaps matches TRBD1 (6 bases). The CDR3 loop spans 13 amino acids. Deletions cut 5 bases from V and 3 bases from J, with 10 bases between. Germline CDR1 reads LGHNA; CDR2 reads YNFKEQ. The CDR3 is CASSRRGDTEAFF. DNA of the CDR3: TGTGCCAGCAGCAGGAGGGGGGACACTGAAGCTTTCTTT.

This sequence joins TRBV19 and TRBJ2-7, with D perhaps matching TRBD2 (7 bases). The CDR3 runs to 13 residues. V was cut by 6 bases and J by 2 bases, with 11 bases left in between. Germline V lookup: CDR1 LNHDA, CDR2 SQIVND (reference sequence). The CDR3 DNA reads as TGTGCCAGTAGCGTCGGGGGGCCCTACGAGCAGTACTTC. Protein sequence: CASSVGGPYEQYF. The whole variable domain, filled in from reference TRBV19 and TRBJ2-7, reads DGGITQSPKYLFRKEGQNVTLSCEQNLNHDAMYWYRQDPGQGLRLIYYSQIVNDFQKGDIAEGYSVSREKKESFPLTVTSAQKNPTAFYLCASSVGGPYEQYFGPGTRLTVT.

By proportion, this clonotype is medium-sized (0.01 to 0.1%). The chain links TRBV5-6 to TRBJ1-2; D is ambiguous. The V gene's germline CDR1 is SGHDT and CDR2 YYEEEE. This CDR3 region has 11 residues. With 3 bases removed from V and 4 bases from J, the gap between germline ends came to 4 bases. CDR3 region: CASSSSYGYTF. The DNA for the CDR3 is TGTGCCAGCAGCTCCAGCTATGGCTACACCTTC.

In its sample, this clonotype was seen many times. V gene TRBV14 combines with J gene TRBJ2-1; 9 nucleotides match TRBD2. V shed 4 bases and J 13 bases; nucleotides not matched to a gene: 17. Germline V gene sequence: CDR1 SGHDN, CDR2 FVKESK. This CDR3 has 16 residues. CDR3 protein: CASSLLAGPTIPGQFF. The CDR3 bases are TGTGCCAGCAGCCTTCTAGCGGGACCCACCATACCCGGACAGTTCTTC.

This clonotype came up many times. The genes are TRBV28 and TRBJ2-1, with D perhaps matching TRBD1 or TRBD2 (6 bases each). This CDR3 spans 16 amino acids. Per the germline V gene, CDR1 is MDHEN and CDR2 is SYDVKM. The V gene lost 5 bases and the J gene lost 7 bases, with 21 bases spanning the gap. CDR3 amino acids: CASSPVQGWGRNEQFF. CDR3 DNA: TGTGCCAGCAGTCCGGTACAGGGTTGGGGGAGGAATGAGCAGTTCTTC. The full variable domain, completed using reference TRBV28 and TRBJ2-1, is DVKVTQSSRYLVKRTGEKVFLECVQDMDHENMFWYRQDPGLGLRLIYFSYDVKMKEKGDIPEGYSVSREKKERFSLILESASTNQTSMYLCASSPVQGWGRNEQFFGPGTRLTVL.

This clonotype was recorded many times. The J gene is TRBJ2-7, the V gene TRBV19, with a tentative D call TRBD2 (6 bases). The length of the CDR3 is 13 residues. V was clipped by 3 bases and J by 6 bases, with 12 bases between them. In germline, CDR1 is LNHDA, CDR2 SQIVND (reference sequence). The CDR3 loop is CASSIGSGAEQYV. The CDR3 region has the DNA TGTGCCAGTAGTATCGGCTCGGGAGCCGAGCAGTACGTC.

This clonotype was seen a handful of times. The rearrangement links TRBV7-9 to TRBJ2-2; no clear D gene. Deletions cut 7 bases from V and 1 base from J, with 10 bases between. The CDR3 spans 14 residues. Germline loops: CDR1 SEHNR, CDR2 FQNEAQ (reference sequence). CDR3 in DNA: TGTGCCAGCACCCGGACGGGGAACACCGGGGAGCTGTTTTTT. It codes for CASTRTGNTGELFF. Combining the CDR3 with reference TRBV7-9 and TRBJ2-2 gives the whole variable domain DTGVSQNPRHKITKRGQNVTFRCDPISEHNRLYWYRQTLGQGPEFLTYFQNEAQLEKSRLLSDRFSAERPKGSFSTLEIQRTEQGDSAMYLCASTRTGNTGELFFGEGSRLTVL.

The chain links TRBV28 to TRBJ1-4; 8 bases fit TRBD1. Trimming at V came to 6 bases and at J to 6 bases, leaving 3 bases not matched to a gene. Looked up from germline, CDR1 is MDHEN and CDR2 is SYDVKM. This CDR3 is built from 13 residues. The CDR3 nucleotides read TGTGCCAGCAGAGGACAGGGATATGAAAAACTGTTTTTT. Translated, it gives CASRGQGYEKLFF. Combining the CDR3 with reference TRBV28 and TRBJ1-4 gives the whole variable domain DVKVTQSSRYLVKRTGEKVFLECVQDMDHENMFWYRQDPGLGLRLIYFSYDVKMKEKGDIPEGYSVSREKKERFSLILESASTNQTSMYLCASRGQGYEKLFFGSGTQLSVL.

This clonotype rates as medium-sized (0.01 to 0.1%). The gene calls are TRBV7-6 and TRBJ1-1; TRBD1 aligns across 8 bases. The CDR3 is 12 residues long. From germline, CDR1 is SGHVS and CDR2 FNYEAQ. V shed 3 bases, J shed 8 bases, and the junction held 2 bases outside the gene matches. The CDR3 loop is CASSFGQGEAFF. The DNA for the CDR3 is TGTGCCAGCAGCTTCGGACAGGGAGAAGCTTTCTTT. The entire variable domain, with the rest obtained from reference TRBV7-6 and TRBJ1-1, is as follows: GAGVSQSPRYKVTKRGQDVALRCDPISGHVSLYWYRQALGQGPEFLTYFNYEAQQDKSGLPNDRFSAERPEGSISTLTIQRTEQRDSAMYRCASSFGQGEAFFGQGTRLTVV.

This clonotype was recorded at least ten times. V and J are TRBV18 and TRBJ1-5, with D perhaps matching TRBD1 (5 bases). The CDR3 runs to 14 residues. Trimming took off 5 bases at V and 3 bases at J, with 11 bases between the two ends. Germline CDR1 is KGHSH and CDR2 is LQKENI. The CDR3 DNA reads TGTGCCAGCTCAACCGGGGGGTTCAATCAGCCCCAGCATTTT. Amino acids: CASSTGGFNQPQHF.

This clonotype was seen a few times. The chain carries TRBV6-2 or TRBV6-3 and TRBJ2-7; 8 bases agree with TRBD2. This CDR3 has 14 residues. The germline CDR1 and CDR2 sequences are MNHEY and SVGEGT. V gave up 6 bases and J gave up 4 bases; unmatched junction bases: 8. This chain's CDR3 is CASSRAGELYEQYV. The DNA of the CDR3 is TGTGCCAGCAGCCGAGCGGGAGAACTATACGAGCAGTACGTC.

This clonotype has a count of ten or more. The chain uses TRBV20-1 and TRBJ1-1; possible D gene TRBD1, 5 bases. The germline V gene has CDR1 DFQATT and CDR2 SNEGSKA (reference sequence). The CDR3 runs to 13 residues. Trimming removed 5 bases from V and 0 bases from J, with 10 bases in between. The CDR3 bases are TGCAGTGCTCGACAGACCATGAACACTGAAGCTTTCTTT. Its translation is CSARQTMNTEAFF.

By sample fraction, this clonotype is medium-sized (0.01 to 0.1%). The chain has TRBV6-2 or TRBV6-3 and TRBJ1-2; D unresolved. The CDR3 runs 12 residues. Germline V gene data show CDR1 as MNHEY and CDR2 as SVGEGT. V was cut by 10 bases and J by 2 bases, with 11 bases left in between. The CDR3 is CATRLANYGYTF. For the CDR3, the DNA is TGTGCCACTAGGCTGGCGAACTATGGCTACACCTTC.

J is TRBJ2-3 and V is TRBV13, with unresolved D. The V end lost 5 bases, the J end lost 1 base, and 10 bases lay between the germline ends. The CDR3 has 14 amino acids. The germline CDR1 and CDR2 sequences are PRHDT and FYEKMQ (reference sequence). DNA of the CDR3: TGTGCCAGCAGCGTGGGCCAGGGCACAGATACGCAGTATTTT. Amino acids: CASSVGQGTDTQYF.

This clonotype has just a few counts. CDR3 nucleotides: TGTGCCAGCAGCTACCCGGGACTAGGCACAGATACGCAGTATTTT. Translation gives CASSYPGLGTDTQYF. The rearrangement links TRBV6-2 or TRBV6-3 to TRBJ2-3; 8 bases align to TRBD2. This CDR3 comprises 15 residues. Germline V gene sequence: CDR1 MNHEY, CDR2 SVGEGT. J was trimmed by 1 base and V by 6 bases; bases with no gene match: 6.

This clonotype was detected many times. The rearrangement links TRBV5-1 to TRBJ2-5; D is possibly TRBD1 (5 bases). The CDR3 runs to 15 residues. V shed 4 bases and J shed 2 bases, with 15 bases lying between them. The germline CDR1 and CDR2 sequences are SGHRS and YFSETQ. CDR3 region: CASSLLPGIQETQYF. For the CDR3, the DNA is TGCGCCAGCAGCCTTCTTCCAGGGATTCAAGAGACCCAGTACTTC.

This clonotype is labeled as medium-sized. In DNA form, the CDR3 reads TGTGCCAGCAGCTTTCAAATAGAAATCTCGGGACAGGCTGACACCGGGGAGCTGTTTTTT. As protein: CASSFQIEISGQADTGELFF. The genes are TRBV7-9 and TRBJ2-2; 8 bases map to TRBD1. CDR3 length: 20 residues. Germline assignment: CDR1 SEHNR and CDR2 FQNEAQ (reference sequence). The J segment lost 3 bases and the V segment lost 3 bases, leaving 18 bases of the junction unmatched.

Sample share makes this clonotype medium-sized. This chain connects TRBV19 to TRBJ1-6; weak D call: TRBD1 (6 bases). Trimming pared 7 bases from V and 7 bases from J, leaving 8 bases between. Germline V CDR1 and CDR2: LNHDA, SQIVND (reference sequence). The CDR3 has 12 amino acids. The CDR3 loop is CASTTGNSPLHF. CDR3 nucleotides: TGTGCCAGTACGACAGGCAATTCACCCCTCCACTTT.

This clonotype appeared many times. The chain has TRBV28 and TRBJ2-3; D is ambiguous. Looked up from germline, CDR1 is MDHEN and CDR2 is SYDVKM. V was cut by 4 bases and J by 11 bases, with 19 bases left in between. This CDR3 has 14 amino acids. This chain's CDR3 is CASSSSQEGFWQYF. In nucleotides, the CDR3 is TGTGCCAGCAGTTCATCTCAAGAAGGATTCTGGCAGTATTTT.

This clonotype was observed many times. V usage is TRBV20-1 and J usage is TRBJ1-1, with 8 bases identical to TRBD1. The germline V gene encodes CDR1 DFQATT and CDR2 SNEGSKA (reference sequence). This CDR3 spans 14 amino acids. V dropped 4 bases and J dropped 5; count of bases not matched to a gene: 9. The chain's CDR3 is CSATDRGFGTEAFF. CDR3 DNA sequence: TGCAGTGCTACCGACAGGGGCTTTGGGACTGAAGCTTTCTTT.